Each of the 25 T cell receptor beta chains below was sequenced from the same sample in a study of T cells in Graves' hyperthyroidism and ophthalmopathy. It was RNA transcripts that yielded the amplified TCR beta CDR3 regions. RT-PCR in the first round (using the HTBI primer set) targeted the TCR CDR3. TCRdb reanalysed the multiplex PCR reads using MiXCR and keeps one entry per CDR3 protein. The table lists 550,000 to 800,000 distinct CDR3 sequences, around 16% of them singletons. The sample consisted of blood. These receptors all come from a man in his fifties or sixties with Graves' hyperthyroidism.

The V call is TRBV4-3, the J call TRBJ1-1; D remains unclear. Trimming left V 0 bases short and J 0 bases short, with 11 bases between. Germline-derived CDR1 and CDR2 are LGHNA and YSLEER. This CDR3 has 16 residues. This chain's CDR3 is CASSQDNRVMNTEAFF. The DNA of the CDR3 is TGCGCCAGCAGCCAAGATAACCGAGTAATGAACACTGAAGCTTTCTTT.

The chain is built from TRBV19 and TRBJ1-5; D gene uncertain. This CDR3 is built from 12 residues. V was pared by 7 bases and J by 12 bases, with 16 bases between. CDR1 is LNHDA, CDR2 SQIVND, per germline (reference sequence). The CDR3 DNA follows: TGTGCCAGTACCCCCGGGGTTGGGATCCAGCATTTT. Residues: CASTPGVGIQHF.

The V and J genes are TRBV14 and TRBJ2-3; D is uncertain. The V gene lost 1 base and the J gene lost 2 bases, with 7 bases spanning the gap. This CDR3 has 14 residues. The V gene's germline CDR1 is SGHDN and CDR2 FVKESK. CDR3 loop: CASSQGTLTDTQYF. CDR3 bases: TGTGCCAGCAGCCAAGGCACCCTCACAGATACGCAGTATTTT.

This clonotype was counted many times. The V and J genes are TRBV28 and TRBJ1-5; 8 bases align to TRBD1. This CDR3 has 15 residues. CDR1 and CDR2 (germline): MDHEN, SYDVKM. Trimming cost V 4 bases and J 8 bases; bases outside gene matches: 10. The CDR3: CASSSLQGEGKPQHF. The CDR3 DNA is TGTGCCAGCAGTTCGTTACAGGGGGAGGGGAAGCCCCAGCATTTT.

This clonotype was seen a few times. The CDR3 bases are TGTGCCAGCAGCGGGGAGGGACTAGCGGGAACTACGCAGTATTTT. This gives the protein CASSGEGLAGTTQYF. The chain uses TRBV11-2 and TRBJ2-3; TRBD2 agrees at 13 bases. From germline, CDR1 is SGHAT and CDR2 FQNNGV. This CDR3 has 15 amino acids. With 5 bases clipped from V and 8 bases from J, the junction kept 7 bases outside the gene matches.

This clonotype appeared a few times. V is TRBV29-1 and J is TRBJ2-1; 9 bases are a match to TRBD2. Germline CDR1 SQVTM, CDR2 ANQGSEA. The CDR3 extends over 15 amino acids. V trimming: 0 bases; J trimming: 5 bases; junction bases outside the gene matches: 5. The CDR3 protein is CSVEEGRTSDNEQFF. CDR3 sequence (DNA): TGCAGCGTTGAAGAGGGGAGGACTAGCGACAATGAGCAGTTCTTC.

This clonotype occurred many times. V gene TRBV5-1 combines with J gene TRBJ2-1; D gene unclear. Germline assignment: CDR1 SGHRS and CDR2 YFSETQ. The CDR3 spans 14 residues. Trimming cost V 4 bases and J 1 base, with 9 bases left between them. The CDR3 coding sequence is TGCGCCAGCAGCGGCTCTAGGTCCTACAATGAGCAGTTCTTC. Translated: CASSGSRSYNEQFF.

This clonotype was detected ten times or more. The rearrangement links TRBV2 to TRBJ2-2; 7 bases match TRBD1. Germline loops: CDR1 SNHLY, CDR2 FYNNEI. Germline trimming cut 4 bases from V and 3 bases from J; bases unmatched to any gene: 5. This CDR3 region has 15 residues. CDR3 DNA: TGTGCCAGCAGTGCGACAGGGATTTACACCGGGGAGCTGTTTTTT. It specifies CASSATGIYTGELFF.

The CDR3 bases are TGTGCCAGCATCTCGGGGCAGGGGAAGGCCGGGGAGCTGTTTTTT. The encoded protein is CASISGQGKAGELFF. V gene TRBV6-4 combines with J gene TRBJ2-2, with a tentative D call TRBD1 (6 bases). This CDR3 is built from 15 residues. Trimming left V 7 bases short and J 6 bases short, with 18 bases between. Germline loops: CDR1 MRHNA, CDR2 SNTAGT.

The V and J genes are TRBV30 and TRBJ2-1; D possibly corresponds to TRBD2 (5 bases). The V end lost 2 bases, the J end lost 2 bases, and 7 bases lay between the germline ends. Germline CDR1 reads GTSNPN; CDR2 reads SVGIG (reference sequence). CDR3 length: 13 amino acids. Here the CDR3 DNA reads TGTGCCTGGAGTAGCGGCACCTACAATGAGCAGTTCTTC. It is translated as CAWSSGTYNEQFF.

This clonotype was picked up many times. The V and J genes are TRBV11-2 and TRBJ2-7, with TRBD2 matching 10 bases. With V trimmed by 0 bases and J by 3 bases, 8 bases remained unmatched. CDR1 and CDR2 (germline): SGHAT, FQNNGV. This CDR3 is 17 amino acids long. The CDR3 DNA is TGTGCCAGCAGCTTAGAGGGTGGGCTAGCGGGAGTCTACGAGCAGTACTTC. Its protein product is CASSLEGGLAGVYEQYF.

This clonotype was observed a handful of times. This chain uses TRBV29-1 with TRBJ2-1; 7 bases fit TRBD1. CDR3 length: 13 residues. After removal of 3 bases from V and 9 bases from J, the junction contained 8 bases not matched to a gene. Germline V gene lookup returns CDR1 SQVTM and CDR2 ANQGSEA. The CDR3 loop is CSVDGDRVGEQFF. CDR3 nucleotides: TGCAGCGTTGACGGTGACAGGGTTGGTGAGCAGTTCTTC.

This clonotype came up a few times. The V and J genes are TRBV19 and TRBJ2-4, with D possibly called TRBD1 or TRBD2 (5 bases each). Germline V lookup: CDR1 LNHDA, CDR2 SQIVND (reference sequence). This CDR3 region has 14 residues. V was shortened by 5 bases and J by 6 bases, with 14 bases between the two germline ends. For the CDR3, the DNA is TGTGCCAGTAGTGTTACAGGAGGTGGAAACATTCAGTACTTC. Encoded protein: CASSVTGGGNIQYF.

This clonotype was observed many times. The chain's CDR3 is CASSERLSNQPQHF. DNA of the CDR3: TGTGCCAGCAGTGAAAGGCTTAGCAATCAGCCCCAGCATTTT. The rearrangement joins TRBV2 to TRBJ1-5; D is uncertain. Between the trimmed V and J ends, which lost 2 bases and 0 bases, there was a span of 5 bases. In germline, CDR1 is SNHLY, CDR2 FYNNEI. The CDR3 contains 14 residues.

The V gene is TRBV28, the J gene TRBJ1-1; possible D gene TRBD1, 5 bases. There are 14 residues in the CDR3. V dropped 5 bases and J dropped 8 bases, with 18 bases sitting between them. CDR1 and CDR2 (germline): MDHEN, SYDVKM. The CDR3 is CASSPTDVTAEAFF. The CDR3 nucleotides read TGTGCCAGCAGTCCTACCGACGTGACAGCGGAAGCTTTCTTT.

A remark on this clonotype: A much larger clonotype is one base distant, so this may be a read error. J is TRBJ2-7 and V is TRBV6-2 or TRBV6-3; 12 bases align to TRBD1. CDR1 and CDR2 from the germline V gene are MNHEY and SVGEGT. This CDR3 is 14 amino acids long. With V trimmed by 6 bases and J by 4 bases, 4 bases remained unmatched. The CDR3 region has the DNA TGTGCCAGCAGGGGACAGGGGGCGCGGTACGAGCAGTACTTC. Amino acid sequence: CASRGQGARYEQYF.

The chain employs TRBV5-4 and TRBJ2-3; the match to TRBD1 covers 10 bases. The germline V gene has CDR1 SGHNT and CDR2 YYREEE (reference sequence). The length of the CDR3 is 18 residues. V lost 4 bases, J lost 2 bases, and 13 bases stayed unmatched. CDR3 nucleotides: TGTGCCAGCAGCGCCCCTTTGGTGGGACAGGGGTTCACAGATACGCAGTATTTT. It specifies CASSAPLVGQGFTDTQYF. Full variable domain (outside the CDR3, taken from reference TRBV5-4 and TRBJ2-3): ETGVTQSPTHLIKTRGQQVTLRCSSQSGHNTVSWYQQALGQGPQFIFQYYREEENGRGNFPPRFSGLQFPNYSSELNVNALELDDSALYLCASSAPLVGQGFTDTQYFGPGTRLTVL.

This chain's CDR3 is CASRFDSRTEAFF. The CDR3 nucleotides read TGCGCCAGCAGATTCGACAGCCGGACTGAAGCTTTCTTT. The rearrangement links TRBV5-1 to TRBJ1-1, with D tentatively TRBD1 (5 bases). Germline values: CDR1 SGHRS, CDR2 YFSETQ. The V and J ends lost 5 bases and 5 bases respectively, with 13 bases between them. The CDR3 contains 13 residues.

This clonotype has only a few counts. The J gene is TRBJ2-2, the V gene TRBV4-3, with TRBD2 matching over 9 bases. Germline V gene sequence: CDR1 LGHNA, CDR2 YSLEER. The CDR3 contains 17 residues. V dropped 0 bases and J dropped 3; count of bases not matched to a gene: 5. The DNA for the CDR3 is TGCGCCAGCAGCCAAGACAGACTAGCGGCATACACCGGGGAGCTGTTTTTT. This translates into CASSQDRLAAYTGELFF.

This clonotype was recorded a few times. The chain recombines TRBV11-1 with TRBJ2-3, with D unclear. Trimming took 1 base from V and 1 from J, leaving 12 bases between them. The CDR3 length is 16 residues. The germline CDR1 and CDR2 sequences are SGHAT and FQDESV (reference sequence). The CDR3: CASSLGFSIRTDTQYF. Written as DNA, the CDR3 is TGTGCCAGCAGCTTAGGGTTCTCGATCCGCACAGATACGCAGTATTTT.

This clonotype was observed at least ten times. The CDR3 loop is CASSLNSGRGNEQFF. DNA for the CDR3: TGTGCCAGCAGTTTGAATAGCGGGAGGGGTAATGAGCAGTTCTTC. The rearrangement links TRBV27 to TRBJ2-1; 11 nucleotides agree with TRBD2. CDR3 length: 15 residues. Trimming at V came to 3 bases and at J to 7 bases, leaving 5 bases not matched to a gene. Germline V gene data show CDR1 as MNHEY and CDR2 as SMNVEV (reference sequence).

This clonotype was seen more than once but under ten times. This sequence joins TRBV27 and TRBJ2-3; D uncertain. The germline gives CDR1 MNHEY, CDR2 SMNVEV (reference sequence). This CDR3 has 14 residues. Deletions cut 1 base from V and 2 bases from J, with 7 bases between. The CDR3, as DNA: TGTGCCAGCAGTTTATATCCCAACACAGATACGCAGTATTTT. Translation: CASSLYPNTDTQYF.

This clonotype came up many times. In nucleotides, the CDR3 is TGTGCCAGTAGTATGGCGGGATGGGGGGACAATGAGCAGTTCTTC. Translation gives CASSMAGWGDNEQFF. V usage is TRBV19 and J usage is TRBJ2-1; D may be TRBD2 (6 bases). Germline V gives CDR1 LNHDA, CDR2 SQIVND (reference sequence). The V and J ends lost 3 bases and 5 bases respectively, with 14 bases between them. The CDR3 is made up of 15 amino acids.

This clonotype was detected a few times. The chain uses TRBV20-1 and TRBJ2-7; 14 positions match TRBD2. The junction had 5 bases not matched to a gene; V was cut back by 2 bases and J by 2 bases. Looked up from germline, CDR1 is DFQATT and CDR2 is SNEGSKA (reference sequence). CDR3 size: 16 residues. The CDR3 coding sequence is TGCAGTGCTAGATCGACTAGCGGGAGGGGCCCCTACGAGCAGTACTTC. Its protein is CSARSTSGRGPYEQYF.

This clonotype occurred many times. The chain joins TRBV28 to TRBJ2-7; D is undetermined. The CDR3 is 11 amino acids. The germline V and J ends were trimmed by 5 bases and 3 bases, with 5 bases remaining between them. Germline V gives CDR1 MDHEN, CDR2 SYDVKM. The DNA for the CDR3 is TGTGCCAGCAGTGGGAACTACGAGCAGTACTTC. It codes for CASSGNYEQYF.